The rows below give T cell receptor beta chains drawn from one sample of a study of CD8 T cells in ankylosing spondylitis. TCRdb passed the 5' RACE reads through MiXCR, listing each CDR3 protein once. This sample has more than 300,000 distinct CDR3 sequences, with roughly 8% found just once. The sequenced sample consisted of blood, either unsorted or a sorted T cell fraction (not recorded which). These receptors came from a male donor with ankylosing spondylitis. CDR3s include the opening cysteine and the closing phenylalanine or tryptophan. The D gene is left open where the match is weak. Not every row has a clone size; where given, it reads once, few, many or a size class.

abundance | d_gene | j_gene | v_gene | CDR3nt | CDR3aa
few | . | TRBJ1-2 | TRBV6-2/TRBV6-3 | TGTGCCAGCAACCTCGTAGGACGGACCTATGGCTACACCTTC | CASNLVGRTYGYTF
many | . | TRBJ2-1 | TRBV7-9 | TGTGCCAGCAGCGAGGGGGTGGGTAGCCATGAGCAGTTCTTC | CASSEGVGSHEQFF
few | . | TRBJ2-5 | TRBV28 | TGTGCCAGCAGTGGCGACGGAGGAGTAGAGACCCAGTACTTC | CASSGDGGVETQYF
many | . | TRBJ2-2 | TRBV7-6 | TGTGCCAGCAGTGTTGTAGGAAACACCGGGGAGCTGTTTTTT | CASSVVGNTGELFF
many | . | TRBJ2-2 | TRBV5-1 | TGCGCCAGCAGCCCACGGGCAGGGACGAACACCGGGGAGCTGTTTTTT | CASSPRAGTNTGELFF
many | TRBD1 | TRBJ1-5 | TRBV20-1 | TGCAGTGCTAGCCCCACAGGGGTTGGGGGCAATCAGCCCCAGCATTTT | CSASPTGVGGNQPQHF
. | TRBD1 | TRBJ2-1 | TRBV14 | TGTGCCAGCAGCCCGACTTGGGACAGGGCAAGGATTGAGCAGTTCTTC | CASSPTWDRARIEQFF
. | TRBD2 | TRBJ2-5 | TRBV20-1 | TGCAGTGCTACATCCGCTAGCGGGAGTCAAGAGACCCAGTACTTC | CSATSASGSQETQYF
few | TRBD2 | TRBJ2-2 | TRBV12-3/TRBV12-4 | TGTGCCAGCAGTTACACAGCGGGAGATGCCGGGGAGCTGTTTTTT | CASSYTAGDAGELFF
. | . | TRBJ2-7 | TRBV28 | TGTGCCAGCGGGGGGGGGACAACCTACGAGCAGTACTTC | CASGGGTTYEQYF
few | . | TRBJ2-2 | TRBV4-3 | TGCGCCAGCAGCCAAGTCCCGGCTAGCGCCACTAGCACCGGGGAGCTGTTTTTT | CASSQVPASATSTGELFF
few | . | TRBJ2-5 | TRBV9 | TGTGCCAGCAGCGTAGGGACCGGCGGCTTCACAGAGACCCAGTACTTC | CASSVGTGGFTETQYF
. | TRBD1 | TRBJ1-5 | TRBV24-1 | TGTGCCACCAGTATGGACAGGACAAATCAGCCCCAGCATTTT | CATSMDRTNQPQHF
few | TRBD2 | TRBJ2-5 | TRBV18 | TGTGCCAGCTCACCACCGTTGGGAGGGCCCCAGTACTTC | CASSPPLGGPQYF
few | TRBD2 | TRBJ2-3 | TRBV5-6 | TGTGCCAGCAGCTTTAAACTAGCGGGGTACACAGATACGCAGTATTTT | CASSFKLAGYTDTQYF
. | . | TRBJ2-2 | TRBV5-1 | TGCGCCAGCAGCTTATACGCCCCCGGGGAGCTGTTTTTT | CASSLYAPGELFF
. | TRBD1 | TRBJ1-6 | TRBV5-1 | TGCGCCAGCAGCCTTACGGGACAGAGCAGGTCACCCCTCCACTTT | CASSLTGQSRSPLHF
few | TRBD2 | TRBJ2-7 | TRBV28 | TGTGCCAGCGGTATAGCGGGAGGGCCGTACGAGCAGTACTTC | CASGIAGGPYEQYF
few | TRBD2 | TRBJ2-7 | TRBV28 | TGTGCCAGCAGTTTAGGAGGGTGGGAGGGTTCCTACGAGCAGTACTTC | CASSLGGWEGSYEQYF
. | TRBD2 | TRBJ2-3 | TRBV14 | TGTGCCAGCAGCCAAGGATTGGGACTAGCGGCAGATACGCAGTATTTT | CASSQGLGLAADTQYF
. | . | TRBJ1-2 | TRBV20-1 | TGCAGTGCTAGATTGGGCAGCGGTTACGGCTACACCTTC | CSARLGSGYGYTF
few | . | TRBJ2-7 | TRBV28 | TGTGCCAGCAGAAGCGAAAACGGAGTCTACGAGCAGTACTTC | CASRSENGVYEQYF
. | . | TRBJ2-7 | TRBV27 | TGTGCCAGCAGTCCGTCTAAGGTCGACGATCAGTACTTC | CASSPSKVDDQYF
many | TRBD2 | TRBJ2-7 | TRBV12-3/TRBV12-4 | TGTGCCAGCAGTCTCCAACTAGCGGGAGCCTACGAGCAGTACTTC | CASSLQLAGAYEQYF
many | . | TRBJ2-1 | TRBV15 | TGTGCCACCAGCAGAGGACGGGTATTGGGACGGAGAACCTACAATGAGCAGTTCTTC | CATSRGRVLGRRTYNEQFF
. | TRBD2 | TRBJ2-7 | TRBV3-1 | TGTGCCAGCACTCCTAGCGGCAATACCTACGAGCAGTACTTC | CASTPSGNTYEQYF
. | TRBD1 | TRBJ2-7 | TRBV4-1 | TGCGCCAGCAGCCAAGAGAGGACAGGGGGCGAGCTCGAGCAGTACTTC | CASSQERTGGELEQYF
few | . | TRBJ2-1 | TRBV28 | TGTGCCAGCAGAGCGATCTCCCGTTACAATGAGCAGTTCTTC | CASRAISRYNEQFF
. | TRBD2 | TRBJ2-1 | TRBV7-3 | TGTGCCAGCAGCCCGCCGGGAGGCCTTGAGCAGTTCTTC | CASSPPGGLEQFF
few | TRBD1 | TRBJ2-7 | TRBV5-5 | TGTGCCACCAAAATAGGACAGGAGACCTACGAGCAGTACTTC | CATKIGQETYEQYF
few | TRBD2 | TRBJ2-7 | TRBV28 | TGTGCCAGCAGCTTACTAGCGGCAGCCTCCTACGAGCAGTACTTC | CASSLLAAASYEQYF
. | TRBD1 | TRBJ1-6 | TRBV7-2 | TGTGCCAGCAGCAACCGACAGGGCCCCCGACACTTT | CASSNRQGPRHF
many | . | TRBJ2-1 | TRBV9 | TGTGCCAGCAGCGGGGGCCTCCAAGCGGTTGAGCAGTTCTTC | CASSGGLQAVEQFF
few | . | TRBJ1-1 | TRBV6-1 | TGTGCCAGCAGTGAACAGGGTCGGACTGAAGCTTTCTTT | CASSEQGRTEAFF
. | . | TRBJ2-3 | TRBV7-8 | TGTGCCAGCAGCCCCCGGACAGTTAGCACAGATACGCAGTATTTT | CASSPRTVSTDTQYF
many | . | TRBJ2-7 | TRBV12-3/TRBV12-4 | TGTGCCAGCAGTTTGGGGGAGAGGGCCTACGAGCAGTACTTC | CASSLGERAYEQYF
. | . | TRBJ1-5 | TRBV5-1 | TGCGCCAGCAGCCCCTGGGGGGGCCAAGATCAGCCCCAGCATTTT | CASSPWGGQDQPQHF
. | . | TRBJ2-4 | TRBV15 | TGTGCCACCAGCACCACCGAAGGGCTTGTTTCCCAAAACATTCAGTACTTC | CATSTTEGLVSQNIQYF
. | . | TRBJ2-1 | TRBV11-2 | TGTGCCAGCAGTACCCGGATGAAGCGGCCACCACCCTACAATGAGCAGTTCTTC | CASSTRMKRPPPYNEQFF
. | . | TRBJ2-3 | TRBV28 | TGTGCCAGCAGCTGCTCAGACTGTTACGCTAGCACAGATACGCAGTATTTT | CASSCSDCYASTDTQYF
many | TRBD1 | TRBJ2-3 | TRBV27 | TGTGCCAGCAGTCTACGGACAGGTTCAGGTACGCAGTATTTT | CASSLRTGSGTQYF
many | . | TRBJ2-2 | TRBV29-1 | TGCAGCGTTGAAAAGAGTAGGACCGGGGAGCTGTTTTTT | CSVEKSRTGELFF
many | TRBD1 | TRBJ2-2 | TRBV29-1 | TGCAGCGTTGATGCAGGGGGCACCGGGGAGCTGTTTTTT | CSVDAGGTGELFF
. | . | TRBJ2-7 | TRBV18 | TGTGCCAGCTCACCAAGGGCCTCGGAGAGAAACGAGCAGTACTTC | CASSPRASERNEQYF
few | . | TRBJ1-2 | TRBV30 | TGTGCCTGGAGTGTTAGCAGGGACTATGGCTACACCTTC | CAWSVSRDYGYTF
few | . | TRBJ2-3 | TRBV10-3 | TGTGCCACCAGAGACCGCACAGATACGCAGTATTTT | CATRDRTDTQYF
few | TRBD2 | TRBJ2-5 | TRBV2 | TGTGCCAGCAGTGTTCTCCGGGCTAGCGGGGAGACCCAGTACTTC | CASSVLRASGETQYF
. | . | TRBJ1-1 | TRBV2 | TGTGCCAGCAGTGAAAGCGACCTCATGAACACTGAAGCTTTCTTT | CASSESDLMNTEAFF
few | TRBD2 | TRBJ2-2 | TRBV29-1 | TGCAGCGTTGATGCGGGAGGGCCGGGCACCGGGGAGCTGTTTTTT | CSVDAGGPGTGELFF